Listed here are 21 T cell receptor beta chains from one sample, sequenced in a study of immune evolution from preneoplasia to lung adenocarcinoma. Here immunoSEQ multiplex PCR was the method, and the copy in TCRdb shows in-frame clones only, minus some. Among fewer than 8,000 clones listed, around 83% were seen once. Material for sequencing was FFPE minimally invasive lung adenocarcinoma tissue. The receptors were sampled from a person aged 65 to 79 with lung adenocarcinoma.

This clone was counted between two and nine times. The V call is TRBV30, the J call TRBJ2-5; 12 bases agree with TRBD1. The length of the CDR3 is 14 residues. Germline V CDR1 and CDR2: GTSNPN, SVGIG (reference sequence). V dropped 4 bases and J dropped 5; count of bases not matched to a gene: 5. The CDR3 reads CAWKGQGAMETQYF. In nucleotides, the CDR3 is TGTGCCTGGAAGGGACAGGGGGCGATGGAGACCCAGTACTTC.

The CDR3, as DNA: TGTGCCAGCTCATCGGGACCGAACACTGAAGCTTTCTTT. Amino acids: CASSSGPNTEAFF. The V call is TRBV18, the J call TRBJ1-1; D possibly corresponds to TRBD1 (5 bases). Trimming removed 5 bases at V and 1 base at J, with 8 bases between. The CDR3 loop spans 13 amino acids. Germline assignment: CDR1 KGHSH and CDR2 LQKENI.

The V call is TRBV5-6, the J call TRBJ1-3; no definite D call. This CDR3 spans 14 amino acids. Germline values: CDR1 SGHDT, CDR2 YYEEEE. Trimming left V 0 bases short and J 4 bases short, with 8 bases between. The CDR3 loop is CASSLAQDGNTIYF. The CDR3 DNA reads as TGTGCCAGCAGCTTGGCTCAGGACGGAAACACCATATATTTT. Full variable domain (missing parts from reference TRBV5-6 and TRBJ1-3): DAGVTQSPTHLIKTRGQQVTLRCSPKSGHDTVSWYQQALGQGPQFIFQYYEEEERQRGNFPDRFSGHQFPNYSSELNVNALLLGDSALYLCASSLAQDGNTIYFGEGSWLTVV.

The chain joins TRBV7-2 to TRBJ2-7; 9 bases map to TRBD1. Trimming took 4 bases from V and 3 from J; bases not matched to a gene: 10. The germline V gene encodes CDR1 SGHTA and CDR2 FQGNSA. The CDR3 is 16 amino acids. CDR3 sequence reads: CASSSYRGRRVYEQYF. CDR3 DNA sequence: TGTGCCAGCAGCTCCTACAGGGGGCGCAGGGTCTACGAGCAGTACTTC.

V is TRBV27 and J is TRBJ1-5; possibly TRBD1 for D (5 bases). This CDR3 region has 15 residues. Germline CDR1 and CDR2: MNHEY and SMNVEV (reference sequence). Trimming took off 4 bases at V and 0 bases at J, with 10 bases between the two ends. The chain's CDR3 is CASSSYGGSNQPQHF. As DNA, the CDR3 is TGTGCCAGCAGTTCGTACGGGGGTAGCAATCAGCCCCAGCATTTT.

The CDR3 DNA follows: TGTGCCAGTAGTTTTACAGAGGTAACCGGGGAGCTGTTTTTT. Its translation: CASSFTEVTGELFF. The chain joins TRBV19 to TRBJ2-2; D is unclear. Germline V lookup: CDR1 LNHDA, CDR2 SQIVND (reference sequence). V was clipped by 5 bases and J by 5 bases, with 12 bases between them. CDR3 size: 14 residues.

The V and J genes are TRBV11-2 and TRBJ2-7; 10 nucleotides align to TRBD1. The germline V gene encodes CDR1 SGHAT and CDR2 FQNNGV. The junction had 2 bases not matched to a gene; V was cut back by 2 bases and J by 4 bases. This CDR3 region has 14 residues. The CDR3 coding sequence is TGTGCCAGCAGCTTATGGACAGGGGGTTACGAGCAGTACTTC. Residues: CASSLWTGGYEQYF.

V gene TRBV6-1 combines with J gene TRBJ2-3, with D perhaps being TRBD1 or TRBD2 (5 bases each). This CDR3 comprises 13 residues. Trimming took 6 bases from V and 4 from J, leaving 11 bases between them. The germline CDR1 and CDR2 sequences are MNHNS and SASEGT. The CDR3 DNA follows: TGTGCCAGCAGACGGCAGGGAGCAGATACGCAGTATTTT. Its translation is CASRRQGADTQYF.

In its sample, this clone was seen once. The sample holds other DNA sequences that translate to the same CDR3. This sequence joins TRBV6-5 and TRBJ2-7; 7 positions agree with TRBD1. The CDR3 is 14 amino acids. Germline V CDR1 and CDR2: MNHEY, SVGAGI. V lost 6 bases to trimming and J lost 0 bases; unmatched junction nucleotides: 5. CDR3: CASRKDRSSYEQYF. CDR3 bases: TGTGCCAGCAGGAAGGACAGGAGCTCCTACGAGCAGTACTTC.

The chain uses TRBV4-1 and TRBJ2-2; TRBD1 agrees at 7 bases. The trim removed 3 bases at V and 1 base at J, leaving 5 bases unmatched. The germline gives CDR1 MGHRA, CDR2 YSYEKL. CDR3 length equals 16 residues. In nucleotides, the CDR3 is TGCGCCAGCAGCCACCCGGGACAGTGGAACACCGGGGAGCTGTTTTTT. Translated: CASSHPGQWNTGELFF.

Turning to this clone: Other DNA sequences in the same sample also yield this CDR3. The CDR3 DNA follows: TGTGCCTGGAGTGTACTCCCACAGGGTTATAATTCACCCCTCCACTTT. It codes for CAWSVLPQGYNSPLHF. The chain carries TRBV30 and TRBJ1-6; a possible D gene is TRBD1 (6 bases). The CDR3 contains 16 residues. Germline V gene lookup returns CDR1 GTSNPN and CDR2 SVGIG (reference sequence). V shed 0 bases and J shed 4 bases, with 13 bases lying between them. Supplemented by reference TRBV30 and TRBJ1-6, the full variable domain reads SQTIHQWPATLVQPVGSPLSLECTVEGTSNPNLYWYRQAAGRGLQLLFYSVGIGQISSEVPQNLSASRPQDRQFILSSKKLLLSDSGFYLCAWSVLPQGYNSPLHFGNGTRLTVT.

This chain uses TRBV4-1 with TRBJ1-5; 7 nucleotides align to TRBD1. CDR3 length: 18 residues. Losses at the gene ends were 1 base for V and 4 bases for J; bases not matched to a gene: 13. Germline values: CDR1 MGHRA, CDR2 YSYEKL. CDR3 sequence (DNA): TGCGCCAGCAGCCAAGGGTACCGCCGGACAGGACGAAATCAGCCCCAGCATTTT. Translating it yields CASSQGYRRTGRNQPQHF.

The V call is TRBV21-1, the J call TRBJ2-4. TRBV21-1 represents a pseudogene. The CDR3 runs 10 residues. The chain's CDR3 is CASSKVIQYF. The CDR3 nucleotides are TGTGCCAGCAGCAAAGTCATTCAGTACTTC.

As to this clone: One end of the junction varies from germline; a read error may be responsible. V is TRBV4-1 and J is TRBJ2-7; D unclear. Germline assignment: CDR1 MGHRA and CDR2 YSYEKL. The CDR3 sequence is 13 residues long. The CDR3 sequence is CASSPPSAYEQYF. The DNA of the CDR3 is TGCGCCAGCAGCCCCCCGTCAGCCTACGAGCAATACTTC.

The genes are TRBV4-2 and TRBJ2-7; tentative D call: TRBD2 (5 bases). The CDR3 length is 14 residues. With 4 bases removed from V and 2 bases from J, the gap between germline ends came to 12 bases. In germline, CDR1 is LGHNA, CDR2 YNFKEQ. The CDR3 DNA sequence: TGTGCCAGCAGCCCCCGGACTTTCCCCTACGAGCAGTACTTC. This translates into CASSPRTFPYEQYF.

The chain joins TRBV4-3 to TRBJ1-1; D is possibly TRBD1 (6 bases). This CDR3 comprises 15 residues. Germline CDR1 reads LGHNA; CDR2 reads YSLEER. V lost 0 bases and J 2 bases, leaving 10 bases between the germline ends. The chain's CDR3 is CASSQDSGANTEAFF. In DNA, the CDR3 is TGCGCCAGCAGCCAAGATTCAGGGGCAAACACTGAAGCTTTCTTT.

This chain joins TRBV6-1 and TRBJ1-2, with D uncertain. Germline V gives CDR1 MNHNS, CDR2 SASEGT. The CDR3 runs 13 residues. Trimming removed 6 bases from V and 0 bases from J, with 8 bases in between. Written as DNA, the CDR3 is TGTGCCAGCAGCCCCGGGGCTAACTATGGCTACACCTTC. Its protein is CASSPGANYGYTF.

The chain is built from TRBV7-6 and TRBJ2-1, with D unclear. Germline CDR1 is SGHVS and CDR2 is FNYEAQ. This CDR3 spans 17 amino acids. V was clipped by 1 base and J by 0 bases, with 13 bases between them. Here the CDR3 DNA reads TGTGCCAGCAGCTTAGAAACCTTTTTCAGCTCCTACAATGAGCAGTTCTTC. Its protein is CASSLETFFSSYNEQFF.

The rearrangement links TRBV6-5 to TRBJ1-1; no firm D call. Trimming left V 6 bases short and J 0 bases short, with 8 bases between. Germline CDR1 and CDR2: MNHEY and SVGAGI. The CDR3 has 13 amino acids. CDR3 in DNA: TGTGCCAGCAGATGGAACTTGAACACTGAAGCTTTCTTT. Translated, it gives CASRWNLNTEAFF.

A single count supports this clone. The chain recombines TRBV9 with TRBJ2-1; TRBD1 is a possible D gene (6 bases). The germline V gene has CDR1 SGDLS and CDR2 YYNGEE. This CDR3 has 14 amino acids. V lost 4 bases and J lost 13, with 21 bases in between. The CDR3 sequence: CASSPQGPAGLQFF. CDR3 DNA: TGTGCCAGCAGCCCACAGGGCCCCGCCGGGTTACAGTTCTTC.

The V gene is TRBV2, the J gene TRBJ2-5; 9 nucleotides agree with TRBD1. The V gene's germline CDR1 is SNHLY and CDR2 FYNNEI. This CDR3 is built from 15 residues. J was trimmed by 0 bases and V by 5 bases; bases with no gene match: 4. CDR3 coding DNA: TGTGCCAGCAGTACGACAGGGGGGTACCAAGAGACCCAGTACTTC. This gives the protein CASSTTGGYQETQYF.